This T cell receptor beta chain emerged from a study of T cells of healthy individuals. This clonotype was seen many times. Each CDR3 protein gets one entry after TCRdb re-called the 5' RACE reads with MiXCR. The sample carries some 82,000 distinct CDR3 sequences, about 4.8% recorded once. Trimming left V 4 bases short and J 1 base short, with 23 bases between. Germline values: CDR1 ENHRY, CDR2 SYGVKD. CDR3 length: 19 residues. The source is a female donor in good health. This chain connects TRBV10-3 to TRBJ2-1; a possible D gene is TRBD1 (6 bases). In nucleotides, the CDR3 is TGTGCCATCAGTGGAGAGGACGGAGGCAGGGGATTATCCTACAATGAGCAGTTCTTC. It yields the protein CAISGEDGGRGLSYNEQFF.